Sequencing of this T cell receptor (beta chain) was carried out in a study of TIL therapy for anti-PD-1-resistant metastatic lung cancer. Germline CDR1 and CDR2: SGDLS and YYNGEE. The CDR3 extends over 14 amino acids. This was the immunoSEQ v3 assay. Method: immunoSEQ multiplex PCR; TCRdb's copy keeps in-frame clones and lacks some. The table shows more than 9,000 clones, with 58% occurring only once. Time point of the sample: pre-treatment sample, taken before nivolumab and TIL therapy. Pleural nodules or supraclavicular lymph nodes made up most of the excised metastases sampled. This clone appeared a few times. Germline is not matched at one junction end, which may reflect a read error.

The genes are TRBV9 and TRBJ1-1; 10 positions match TRBD1. The receptor comes from a person between 30 and 79 years old with non-small cell lung cancer. The material sequenced was tumor tissue, taken at baseline. CDR3 sequence: CASTTPGTGDILLF. DNA for the CDR3: TGTGCCAGCACTACCCCCGGGACAGGGGACATCCTACTCTTT.